This T cell receptor beta chain was profiled in a study of Ad26.COV2.S vaccination and SARS-CoV-2 variants. General study results and limits: Vaccinees displayed broader spike-specific TCR repertoires than placebo recipients.

On this clone itself: Its antigen is as yet unknown.

The CDR3 extends over 15 amino acids. The treatment denotes: roughly 19 received Ad26.COV2.S at low or high dose, single or two shots; about five received placebo; per-sample allocation not given. The samples were gathered on day 63 after the first injection of vaccine or placebo. An Ad26 vector was used to express Wuhan-strain SARS-CoV-2 spike as the vaccine. Repertoires were generated with immunoSEQ multiplex PCR, while TCRdb's copy carries only in-frame clones and drops some. The sample has about 480,000 clones; around 85% are singletons. This chain uses TRBV21-1 with TRBJ2-2; TRBD2, the D gene given by the table, was not confirmed from the DNA. TRBV21-1 is listed as a pseudogene. The clonotype originates from a person aged 18-60 years who received the Ad26.COV2.S COVID-19 vaccine or a placebo. The sequencing used peripheral blood, collected in a trial of Ad26.COV2.S vaccine versus placebo. The CDR3 sequence: CASSKVRWGVGELFF. CDR3 coding DNA: TGTGCCAGCAGCAAAGTGAGGTGGGGGGTCGGGGAGCTGTTTTTT.